One and the same sample provided the 15 T cell receptor beta chains below, sequenced in a study of blood T cell repertoires in COVID-19 (dated by TCRdb to about 2020). The library was prepared using the immunoSEQ multiplex PCR assay. TCRdb obtained this table from immuneACCESS and retained in-frame rearrangements with V and J assigned. These tables miss some clones; where compared with another copy, unresolved V genes account for less than half of the shortfall, and the remainder is unexplained. In all, the sample holds fewer than 300,000 clones, and approximately 84% of those were seen once. The ten largest clones capture almost 1.5% of the sample. The sequenced material came from peripheral blood. The receptors stem from a human donor with COVID-19, enrolled during active disease. The donor label of this sample is uncertain.

The gene calls are TRBV28 and TRBJ1-2; 9 nucleotides line up with TRBD1. The length of the CDR3 is 14 residues. V gave up 5 bases and J gave up 6 bases; unmatched junction bases: 7. Germline-derived CDR1 and CDR2 are MDHEN and SYDVKM. The CDR3 sequence: CASSDGTGINGYTF. CDR3 bases: TGTGCCAGCAGTGACGGGACAGGGATCAATGGCTACACCTTC.

This chain joins TRBV19 and TRBJ2-2, with TRBD2 matching over 14 bases. Germline values: CDR1 LNHDA, CDR2 SQIVND (reference sequence). This CDR3 spans 17 amino acids. V shed 6 bases, J shed 4 bases, and the junction held 7 bases outside the gene matches. The chain's CDR3 is CASSSTSGRAGTGELFF. Written as DNA, the CDR3 is TGTGCCAGTAGCTCGACTAGCGGGAGGGCTGGCACCGGGGAGCTGTTTTTT.

This chain uses TRBV19 with TRBJ2-1; the D gene is possibly TRBD2 (5 bases). Trimming removed 3 bases at V and 2 bases at J, with 8 bases between. The germline V gene has CDR1 LNHDA and CDR2 SQIVND (reference sequence). The CDR3 length is 14 residues. The CDR3 DNA is TGTGCCAGTAGTATGAGGGTTACCTACAATGAGCAGTTCTTC. Translation gives CASSMRVTYNEQFF.

This chain connects TRBV5-6 to TRBJ2-3, with D possibly being TRBD2 (5 bases). The CDR3 sequence is 16 residues long. CDR1 is SGHDT, CDR2 YYEEEE, per germline. V lost 0 bases, J lost 0 bases, and 11 bases lay in between. The DNA of the CDR3 is TGTGCCAGCAGCTTGGGACGGCGGGCTAGCACAGATACGCAGTATTTT. This encodes CASSLGRRASTDTQYF.

V is TRBV5-4 and J is TRBJ2-1; D ambiguous. Trimming left V 5 bases short and J 9 bases short, with 21 bases between. The CDR3 consists of 15 residues. Germline CDR1 reads SGHNT; CDR2 reads YYREEE (reference sequence). CDR3 nucleotide sequence: TGTGCCAGCAGTTCCTCTAGTGACTTTTTAGGTGAGCAGTTCTTC. This translates into CASSSSSDFLGEQFF. Filled out from reference TRBV5-4 and TRBJ2-1, the complete variable domain reads ETGVTQSPTHLIKTRGQQVTLRCSSQSGHNTVSWYQQALGQGPQFIFQYYREEENGRGNFPPRFSGLQFPNYSSELNVNALELDDSALYLCASSSSSDFLGEQFFGPGTRLTVL.

This clone was seen once. The CDR3 DNA is TGTGCCAGCAGTTACATGGGACTAGCGGGTAACACCGGGGAGCTGTTTTTT. It is translated as CASSYMGLAGNTGELFF. The V call is TRBV6-2 or TRBV6-3, the J call TRBJ2-2; 12 bases line up with TRBD2. The V gene's germline CDR1 is MNHEY and CDR2 SVGEGT. J lost 2 bases, V lost 2 bases, and 3 bases had no gene match. The length of the CDR3 is 17 residues.

This chain uses TRBV27 with TRBJ2-2, with D possibly being TRBD2 (6 bases). The CDR3 sequence is 15 residues long. V lost 6 bases and J 5 bases, leaving 16 bases between the germline ends. Per the germline V gene, CDR1 is MNHEY and CDR2 is SMNVEV (reference sequence). This chain's CDR3 is CASSLFGGRTGELFF. The CDR3 nucleotides read TGTGCCAGCAGCCTATTCGGGGGTCGGACCGGGGAGCTGTTTTTT.

The chain employs TRBV6-6 and TRBJ1-5; the D is unclear. Germline lookup yields CDR1 MNHNY and CDR2 SVGAGI (reference sequence). The CDR3 consists of 13 residues. V was trimmed by 6 bases and J by 2 bases, leaving 8 bases between them. CDR3 residues: CASSPPGNQPQHF. CDR3 nucleotides: TGTGCCAGCAGCCCCCCAGGCAATCAGCCCCAGCATTTT.

V is TRBV13 and J is TRBJ1-1; 7 nucleotides line up with TRBD1. Per germline, CDR1 PRHDT and CDR2 FYEKMQ (reference sequence). V lost 4 bases to trimming and J lost 5 bases; unmatched junction nucleotides: 10. The CDR3 contains 15 residues. CDR3 bases: TGTGCCAGCAGCTACTCAACAGGGGCGTGGACTGAAGCTTTCTTT. It encodes CASSYSTGAWTEAFF. The variable domain in full, with the rest retrieved from reference TRBV13 and TRBJ1-1, is AAGVIQSPRHLIKEKRETATLKCYPIPRHDTVYWYQQGPGQDPQFLISFYEKMQSDKGSIPDRFSAQQFSDYHSELNMSSLELGDSALYFCASSYSTGAWTEAFFGQGTRLTVV.

This rearrangement joins TRBV5-4 to TRBJ2-2, with 9 bases that match TRBD1. This CDR3 contains 15 residues. Trimming at V came to 3 bases and at J to 1 base, leaving 1 base not matched to a gene. In germline, CDR1 is SGHNT, CDR2 YYREEE (reference sequence). CDR3 in amino acids: CASSWGQGNTGELFF. CDR3 nucleotides: TGTGCCAGCAGCTGGGGACAGGGGAACACCGGGGAGCTGTTTTTT.

Written as DNA, the CDR3 is TGTGCCACCAGCAGAGAACGGGGACTCTCTGGCACCGGGGAGCTGTTTTTT. It specifies CATSRERGLSGTGELFF. This chain joins TRBV15 and TRBJ2-2; tentatively, D is TRBD2 (6 bases). Trimming shortened V by 0 bases and J by 4 bases, and 15 bases separated the two germline ends. This CDR3 region has 17 residues. Per germline, CDR1 LNHNV and CDR2 YYDKDF (reference sequence).

This clone was picked up one time. The chain employs TRBV2 and TRBJ2-7; TRBD1 matches at 12 bases. V gave up 8 bases and J gave up 7 bases; unmatched junction bases: 12. The length of the CDR3 is 15 residues. CDR1 and CDR2 from the germline V gene are SNHLY and FYNNEI. The CDR3 region is CASLPPGQGAGEQYF. In nucleotides, the CDR3 is TGTGCCAGCTTACCCCCGGGACAGGGGGCTGGTGAGCAGTACTTC.

This clone was picked up one time. V is TRBV29-1 and J is TRBJ2-5; D gene uncertain. Germline CDR1 SQVTM, CDR2 ANQGSEA. This CDR3 has 12 residues. V was cut by 4 bases and J by 1 base, with 7 bases left in between. CDR3 sequence (DNA): TGCAGCGTTGCTCAGGTCCAAGAGACCCAGTACTTC. Its protein product is CSVAQVQETQYF. The complete variable domain, with remaining parts taken from reference TRBV29-1 and TRBJ2-5, reads SAVISQKPSRDICQRGTSLTIQCQVDSQVTMMFWYRQQPGQSLTLIATANQGSEATYESGFVIDKFPISRPNLTFSTLTVSNMSPEDSSIYLCSVAQVQETQYFGPGTRLLVL.

The gene calls are TRBV19 and TRBJ1-2, with D unresolved. There are 13 residues in the CDR3. The V and J ends lost 0 bases and 8 bases respectively, with 10 bases between them. Per germline, CDR1 LNHDA and CDR2 SQIVND (reference sequence). In DNA form, the CDR3 reads TGTGCCAGTAGTATAGACCTGGTCGGGGGCTACACCTTC. Its translation: CASSIDLVGGYTF.

This clone is a singleton in its sample. The V gene is TRBV30, the J gene TRBJ2-6; D remains unclear. Germline V CDR1 and CDR2: GTSNPN, SVGIG (reference sequence). This CDR3 comprises 12 residues. The CDR3 nucleotides are TGTGCACTTAGCTCTGGGGCCAACGTCCTGACTTTC. It yields the protein CALSSGANVLTF.